This is a list of T cell receptor beta chains from one sample in a study of sequential checkpoint blockade in melanoma. Profiling relied on immunoSEQ multiplex PCR, and the TCRdb table lists in-frame clones only, not all of them. The sample records about 28,000 clones, 85% to 90% being singletons. The sequences come from CD8+ T cells sorted from blood (inferred from file names), collected from a patient given nivolumab and ipilimumab in sequence. The source of these receptors is a human donor with melanoma. The conserved cysteine and the conserved F or W are not part of the CDR3 here.

V: TRBV7-3; J: TRBJ1-2; CDR3: ASSPSGQTDYT
V: TRBV10-3; J: TRBJ2-1; CDR3: AISEAGAPPYNEQF
V: TRBV5-1; J: TRBJ2-7; CDR3: ASSLEFLTGNEQY
V: TRBV9; J: TRBJ2-7; CDR3: ASSGTDYEQY
V: TRBV4-2; J: TRBJ2-1; CDR3: ASSPQEGSGIYNEQF
V: TRBV7-9; J: TRBJ1-1; CDR3: ASSAGQGASTEAF
V: TRBV9; J: TRBJ2-2; CDR3: ASSVPYGQGNTGELF
V: TRBV5-4; J: TRBJ2-1; CDR3: ASSRTSGRGNEQF
V: TRBV27; J: TRBJ2-1; CDR3: ASSSSPNEQF
V: TRBV2; J: TRBJ2-5; CDR3: ASSRTGLGQETQY